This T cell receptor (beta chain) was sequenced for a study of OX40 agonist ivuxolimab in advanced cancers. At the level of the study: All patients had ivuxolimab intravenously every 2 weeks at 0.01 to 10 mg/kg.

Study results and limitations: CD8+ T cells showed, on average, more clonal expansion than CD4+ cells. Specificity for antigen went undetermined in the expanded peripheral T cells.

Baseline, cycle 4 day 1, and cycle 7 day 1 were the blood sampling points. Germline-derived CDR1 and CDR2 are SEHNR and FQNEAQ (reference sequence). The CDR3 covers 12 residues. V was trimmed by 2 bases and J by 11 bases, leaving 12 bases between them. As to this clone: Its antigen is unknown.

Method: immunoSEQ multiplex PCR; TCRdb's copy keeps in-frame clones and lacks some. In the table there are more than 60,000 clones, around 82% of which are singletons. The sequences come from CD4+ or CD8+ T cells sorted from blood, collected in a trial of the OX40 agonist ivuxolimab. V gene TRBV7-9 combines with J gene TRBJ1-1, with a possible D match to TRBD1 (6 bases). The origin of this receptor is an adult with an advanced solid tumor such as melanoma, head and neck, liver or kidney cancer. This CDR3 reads CASSLTGSLAFF. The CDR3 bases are TGTGCCAGCAGCTTAACAGGGTCTTTGGCTTTCTTT.